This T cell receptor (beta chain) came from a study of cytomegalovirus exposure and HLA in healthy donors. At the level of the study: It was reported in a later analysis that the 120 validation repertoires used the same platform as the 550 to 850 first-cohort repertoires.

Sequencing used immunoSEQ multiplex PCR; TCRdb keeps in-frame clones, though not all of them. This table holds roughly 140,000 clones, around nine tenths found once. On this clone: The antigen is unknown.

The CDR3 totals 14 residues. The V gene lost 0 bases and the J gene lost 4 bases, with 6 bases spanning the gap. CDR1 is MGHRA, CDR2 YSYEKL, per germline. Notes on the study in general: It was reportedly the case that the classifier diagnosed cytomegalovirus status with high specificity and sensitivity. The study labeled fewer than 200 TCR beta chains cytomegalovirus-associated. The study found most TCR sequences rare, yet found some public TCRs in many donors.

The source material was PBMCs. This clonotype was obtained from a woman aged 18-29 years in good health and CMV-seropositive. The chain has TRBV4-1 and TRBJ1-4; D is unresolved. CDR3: CASSQDSINEKLFF. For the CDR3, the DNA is TGCGCCAGCAGCCAAGATTCCATTAATGAAAAACTGTTTTTT.